The T cell receptor (beta chain) under discussion was sequenced for a study of blood T cell repertoires in COVID-19. As for the study in general: The United States, Italy and Spain were the sources of the acute and convalescent COVID-19 samples.

Profiling relied on immunoSEQ multiplex PCR, and the TCRdb table lists in-frame clones only, not all of them. The sample lists a few hundred thousand clones, around 86% seen once, with roughly 7.2% in the top ten. Per the germline V gene, CDR1 is MNHNS and CDR2 is SASEGT. The CDR3 length is 14 residues. Trimming took off 2 bases at V and 1 base at J, with 8 bases between the two ends. V is TRBV6-1 and J is TRBJ1-1; D call uncertain. This TCR derives from a man aged 25 to 40 in a cohort exposed to, infected with or recovered from COVID-19 (not recorded which). The sample was PBMCs or T cells enriched from blood (not recorded which). The DNA for the CDR3 is TGTGCCAGCAGTGAATCCGGGGAGAACACTGAAGCTTTCTTT. Translation gives CASSESGENTEAFF.